Presented here are 6 T cell receptor beta chains from one specimen sequenced in a study of blood T cell repertoires in COVID-19. Data came from immunoSEQ multiplex PCR; TCRdb stores just in-frame clones and leaves some out. The sample consists of 200,000 to 250,000 clones, about four fifths of them appearing once. What was sequenced was PBMCs or T cells enriched from blood (not recorded which). These receptors originate from a woman in her 40s who had recovered from COVID-19.

The table lists this clone with a few counts. The chain combines TRBV9 with TRBJ2-1, with 8 positions matching TRBD2. Trimming took 3 bases from V and 6 from J; bases not matched to a gene: 5. CDR1 SGDLS and CDR2 YYNGEE come from the germline V gene. The CDR3 extends over 14 amino acids. The DNA for the CDR3 is TGTGCCAGCAGCGACAGCGGGAGTTTCAATGAGCAGTTCTTC. Protein: CASSDSGSFNEQFF.

This clone was recorded once. This chain joins TRBV5-6 and TRBJ2-5, with 8 bases matching TRBD1. J was trimmed by 0 bases and V by 4 bases; bases with no gene match: 5. CDR3 length: 15 residues. The germline gives CDR1 SGHDT, CDR2 YYEEEE. CDR3 protein: CASSLGQGHQETQYF. DNA for the CDR3: TGTGCCAGCAGCCTAGGACAGGGCCACCAAGAGACCCAGTACTTC. The variable domain in full, completed from reference TRBV5-6 and TRBJ2-5, reads DAGVTQSPTHLIKTRGQQVTLRCSPKSGHDTVSWYQQALGQGPQFIFQYYEEEERQRGNFPDRFSGHQFPNYSSELNVNALLLGDSALYLCASSLGQGHQETQYFGPGTRLLVL.

The chain carries TRBV5-6 and TRBJ2-2; 8 positions agree with TRBD2. Germline lookup yields CDR1 SGHDT and CDR2 YYEEEE. V was clipped by 0 bases and J by 9 bases; unmatched bases: 10. The CDR3 sequence is 16 residues long. The CDR3 region has the DNA TGTGCCAGCAGCTTGGCCGTTAGCGGGACGAGTAGGGAGCTGTTTTTT. This translates into CASSLAVSGTSRELFF.

The chain combines TRBV6-2 or TRBV6-3 with TRBJ2-6; D possibly corresponds to TRBD1 (5 bases). Germline V CDR1 and CDR2: MNHEY, SVGEGT. This CDR3 has 16 amino acids. V lost 2 bases, J lost 0 bases, and 8 bases lay in between. For the CDR3, the DNA is TGTGCCAGCAGTTACCGCAGGGACTCTGGGGCCAACGTCCTGACTTTC. Translation: CASSYRRDSGANVLTF.

The chain joins TRBV9 to TRBJ2-2; TRBD1 matches 8 bases. CDR1 is SGDLS and CDR2 is YYNGEE in the germline V gene. Trimming took 3 bases from V and 7 from J; bases not matched to a gene: 8. The length of the CDR3 is 15 residues. In nucleotides, the CDR3 is TGTGCCAGCAGCGCATACAGGGGGTGGGTCGGGGAGCTGTTTTTT. This encodes CASSAYRGWVGELFF.

The count of this clone is one. V usage is TRBV24-1 and J usage is TRBJ2-3, with D unresolved. Germline V gives CDR1 KGHDR, CDR2 SFDVKD. The V and J ends lost 5 bases and 6 bases respectively, with 5 bases between them. The CDR3 covers 11 residues. CDR3 in amino acids: CATSVADTQYF. DNA of the CDR3: TGTGCCACCAGTGTAGCCGATACGCAGTATTTT.